These 10 T cell receptor beta chains share one sample of origin, sequenced in a study of blood T cells in healthy people across ages. Sample-barcoded 5' priming and a J-beta primer mix drove a second PCR of roughly 6 to 12 cycles. TCRdb reprocessed the 5' RACE reads with MiXCR, giving one entry per CDR3 protein. The sample consists of around 900,000 distinct CDR3 sequences, approximately 50% of them appearing once. The source material was blood. These receptors were obtained from a woman aged 55-69 years in good health.

The gene calls are TRBV12-3 or TRBV12-4 and TRBJ1-4, with 7 bases matching TRBD1. J lost 0 bases, V lost 7 bases, and 5 bases had no gene match. The CDR3 extends over 15 amino acids. The CDR3 region is CASKTGAATNEKLFF. The DNA for the CDR3 is TGTGCCAGCAAAACAGGGGCTGCAACTAATGAAAAACTGTTTTTT.

This clonotype was recorded only once. The chain couples TRBV6-5 to TRBJ2-7; 9 positions agree with TRBD1. Near its end, the DNA agrees better with TRBJ2-5, so the J call may be wrong. The germline CDR1 and CDR2 sequences are MNHEY and SVGAGI. CDR3 length equals 12 residues. CDR3 amino acids: CATRTGAETQYF. The CDR3 DNA follows: TGTGCCACCAGGACAGGGGCAGAGACCCAGTACTTC.

This clonotype came up a few times. The rearrangement links TRBV20-1 to TRBJ2-7; D is uncertain. CDR3 length: 11 residues. Germline V gives CDR1 DFQATT, CDR2 SNEGSKA (reference sequence). V lost 3 bases and J 2 bases, leaving 5 bases between the germline ends. CDR3 bases: TGCAGTGCTAGGTGGACCTACGAGCAGTACTTC. This encodes CSARWTYEQYF.

This clonotype was detected many times. The rearrangement uses TRBV7-8 and TRBJ2-5; the D gene is possibly TRBD1 (6 bases). Trimming left V 5 bases short and J 2 bases short, with 21 bases between. Germline CDR1 is SGHVS and CDR2 is FQNEAQ. CDR3 length equals 17 residues. This chain's CDR3 is CASSPGDGVRGQETQYF. CDR3 nucleotide sequence: TGTGCCAGCAGCCCAGGGGACGGCGTTAGGGGTCAAGAGACCCAGTACTTC.

The V call is TRBV28, the J call TRBJ2-7; 9 bases line up with TRBD1. The assigned J gene may be wrong: the sequence end matches TRBJ2-5 better. The germline gives CDR1 MDHEN, CDR2 SYDVKM. This CDR3 has 13 amino acids. The CDR3 nucleotides are TGTGCCAGCAGTGGGACAGGGAGAGAGACCCAGTACTTC. It is translated as CASSGTGRETQYF.

V usage is TRBV18 and J usage is TRBJ2-2, with D hard to call. V shed 2 bases and J shed 3 bases, with 10 bases lying between them. Per the germline V gene, CDR1 is KGHSH and CDR2 is LQKENI. This CDR3 spans 15 amino acids. Written as DNA, the CDR3 is TGTGCCAGCTCACCAGTTACCGAGTACACCGGGGAGCTGTTTTTT. Translated, it gives CASSPVTEYTGELFF. The complete variable domain, with remaining parts taken from reference TRBV18 and TRBJ2-2, reads NAGVMQNPRHLVRRRGQEARLRCSPMKGHSHVYWYRQLPEEGLKFMVYLQKENIIDESGMPKERFSAEFPKEGPSILRIQQVVRGDSAAYFCASSPVTEYTGELFFGEGSRLTVL.

This clonotype was detected a few times. The chain couples TRBV28 to TRBJ1-2; a possible D gene is TRBD1 (5 bases). Germline loops: CDR1 MDHEN, CDR2 SYDVKM. This CDR3 contains 15 residues. Between the trimmed V and J ends, which lost 1 base and 5 bases, there was a span of 14 bases. The CDR3 loop is CASSLSDGTVYGYTF. CDR3 sequence (DNA): TGTGCCAGCAGTTTATCCGACGGGACTGTTTATGGCTACACCTTC.

This clonotype was counted a few times. V usage is TRBV28 and J usage is TRBJ1-2, with 7 bases fitting TRBD1. Germline V gives CDR1 MDHEN, CDR2 SYDVKM. Trimming cost V 4 bases and J 8 bases; bases outside gene matches: 19. The CDR3 runs 17 residues. Here the CDR3 reads CASSSNKETYRGQGYTF. The CDR3 DNA reads TGTGCCAGCAGTTCCAATAAAGAAACCTACAGGGGACAAGGCTACACCTTC.

The chain is built from TRBV7-9 and TRBJ1-1; TRBD1 aligns across 8 bases. The germline V gene has CDR1 SEHNR and CDR2 FQNEAQ (reference sequence). Trimming removed 5 bases from V and 8 bases from J; junction bases left unmatched: 4. This CDR3 comprises 12 residues. This CDR3 is CASSHGQGEAFF. The DNA of the CDR3 is TGTGCCAGCAGCCATGGACAGGGAGAAGCTTTCTTT.

This clonotype was detected many times. V and J are TRBV10-3 and TRBJ2-3; TRBD2 agrees at 7 bases. CDR1 is ENHRY and CDR2 is SYGVKD in the germline V gene. This CDR3 region has 14 residues. Unmatched junction bases numbered 0, after V lost 3 bases and J lost 0 bases. The CDR3 DNA is TGTGCCATCAGTGAAGCGGGAAGCACAGATACGCAGTATTTT. Protein product: CAISEAGSTDTQYF.